The next 6 T cell receptor beta chains were all read from a single sample in a study of blood T cell repertoires in COVID-19. Measured with immunoSEQ multiplex PCR; TCRdb has only the in-frame clones, and not every one. The data hold around 180,000 clones, with more than 75% observed a single time. What was sequenced was PBMCs or T cells enriched from blood (not recorded which). The receptors come from a woman aged 25 to 45 who had recovered from COVID-19.

This clone was detected once. The chain carries TRBV5-6 and TRBJ1-1, with D tentatively TRBD1 (5 bases). Between the trimmed V and J ends, which lost 3 bases and 5 bases, there was a span of 20 bases. Germline values: CDR1 SGHDT, CDR2 YYEEEE. The length of the CDR3 is 16 residues. CDR3: CASSSPRGRVKTEAFF. The CDR3 DNA follows: TGTGCCAGCAGCTCGCCCAGAGGCAGGGTTAAGACTGAAGCTTTCTTT.

The V and J genes are TRBV5-6 and TRBJ1-2; 8 bases are a match to TRBD1. The CDR3 loop spans 16 amino acids. CDR1 is SGHDT, CDR2 YYEEEE, per germline. The J segment lost 0 bases and the V segment lost 4 bases, leaving 8 bases of the junction unmatched. The CDR3 sequence: CASSTPSTGANYGYTF. The CDR3 nucleotides read TGTGCCAGCAGCACGCCCTCGACAGGGGCTAACTATGGCTACACCTTC. The full variable domain, in which reference TRBV5-6 and TRBJ1-2 provide the parts outside the CDR3, is DAGVTQSPTHLIKTRGQQVTLRCSPKSGHDTVSWYQQALGQGPQFIFQYYEEEERQRGNFPDRFSGHQFPNYSSELNVNALLLGDSALYLCASSTPSTGANYGYTFGSGTRLTVV.

The rearrangement uses TRBV19 and TRBJ2-1; the D gene is possibly TRBD1 (5 bases). CDR1 LNHDA and CDR2 SQIVND come from the germline V gene (reference sequence). V lost 1 base to trimming and J lost 3 bases, with 13 bases between them. The CDR3 is 16 amino acids. The CDR3 bases are TGTGCCAGTAGTATAGCCCAGGGATCCCTCTACAATGAGCAGTTCTTC. Amino acid sequence: CASSIAQGSLYNEQFF.

In DNA, the CDR3 is TGTGCCAGCAGTTTAACCCTAACCTCTGGGGCCAACGTCCTGACTTTC. It yields the protein CASSLTLTSGANVLTF. J is TRBJ2-6 and V is TRBV28, with D unclear. The CDR3 extends over 16 amino acids. V lost 2 bases, J lost 0 bases, and 8 bases lay in between. CDR1 is MDHEN, CDR2 SYDVKM, per germline.

The CDR3 loop is CASSYSTRLSGYTF. In DNA, the CDR3 is TGTGCCAGCAGTTACTCCACTAGACTTAGCGGCTACACCTTC. The genes are TRBV6-5 and TRBJ1-2; D unresolved. Trimming stripped 0 bases from V and 8 bases from J, with 13 bases between. CDR1 and CDR2 from the germline V gene are MNHEY and SVGAGI. The CDR3 has 14 residues.

This rearrangement joins TRBV6-1 to TRBJ1-3; the D gene is possibly TRBD1 (5 bases). With 4 bases removed from V and 2 bases from J, the gap between germline ends came to 18 bases. Germline loops: CDR1 MNHNS, CDR2 SASEGT. The CDR3 runs 17 residues. This CDR3 reads CASSASLLGGAGNTIYF. The DNA for the CDR3 is TGTGCCAGCAGTGCCTCGCTTCTGGGAGGGGCTGGAAACACCATATATTTT.